This TCR beta chain came from a study of cytomegalovirus exposure and HLA in healthy donors. PCR primers comprised 60 Vbeta and 13 Jbeta primers. Here immunoSEQ multiplex PCR was the method, and the copy in TCRdb shows in-frame clones only, minus some. Among about 190,000 clones, less than 85% were seen once, and the ten largest hold approximately 4.8%. CDR1 is MNHNY, CDR2 SVGAGI, per germline (reference sequence). There are 13 residues in the CDR3. Trimming cost V 8 bases and J 1 base, with 11 bases left between them. The sample was PBMCs. J is TRBJ1-1 and V is TRBV6-6; TRBD1 is a possible D gene (6 bases). The source of this sequence is a man aged 25 to 40 in good health and CMV-seropositive. CDR3 DNA sequence: TGTGCCAGCGTACAGGGCCAGAACACTGAAGCTTTCTTT. Residues: CASVQGQNTEAFF.